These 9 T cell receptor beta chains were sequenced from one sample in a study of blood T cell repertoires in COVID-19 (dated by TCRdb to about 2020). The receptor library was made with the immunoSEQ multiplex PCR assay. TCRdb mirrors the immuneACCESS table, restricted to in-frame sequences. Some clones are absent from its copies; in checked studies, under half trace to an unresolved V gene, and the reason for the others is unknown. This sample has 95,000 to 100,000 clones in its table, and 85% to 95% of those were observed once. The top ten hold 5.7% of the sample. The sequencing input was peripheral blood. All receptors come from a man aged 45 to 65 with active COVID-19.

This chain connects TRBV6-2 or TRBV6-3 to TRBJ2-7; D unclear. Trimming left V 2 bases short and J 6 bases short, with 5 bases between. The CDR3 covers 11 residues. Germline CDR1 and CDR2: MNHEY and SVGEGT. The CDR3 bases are TGTGCCAGCAGTTACCTTTCCGAGCAGTACTTC. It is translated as CASSYLSEQYF.

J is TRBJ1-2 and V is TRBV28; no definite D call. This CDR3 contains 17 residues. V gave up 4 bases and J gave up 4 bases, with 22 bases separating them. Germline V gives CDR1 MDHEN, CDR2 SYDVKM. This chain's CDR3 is CASSSAGKNAVSYGYTF. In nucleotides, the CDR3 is TGTGCCAGCAGTTCCGCGGGGAAGAATGCAGTAAGCTATGGCTACACCTTC.

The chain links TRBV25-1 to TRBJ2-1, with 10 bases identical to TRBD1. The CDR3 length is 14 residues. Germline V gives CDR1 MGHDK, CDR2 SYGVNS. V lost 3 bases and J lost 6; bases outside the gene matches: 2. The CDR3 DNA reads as TGTGCCAGCAGTGATGACAGGGGGCGCAATGAGCAGTTCTTC. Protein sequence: CASSDDRGRNEQFF.

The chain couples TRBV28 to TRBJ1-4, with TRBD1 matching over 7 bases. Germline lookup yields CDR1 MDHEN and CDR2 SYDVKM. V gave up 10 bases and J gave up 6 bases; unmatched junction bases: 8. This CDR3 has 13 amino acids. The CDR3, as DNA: TGTGCCACCACGAGACAGGGTGATGAAAAACTGTTTTTT. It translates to CATTRQGDEKLFF.

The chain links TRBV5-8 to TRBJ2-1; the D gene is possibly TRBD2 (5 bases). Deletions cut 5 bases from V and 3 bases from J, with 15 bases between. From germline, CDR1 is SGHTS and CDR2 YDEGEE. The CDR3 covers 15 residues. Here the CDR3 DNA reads TGTGCCAGCAGTTCACAAGGTGACTACTACAATGAGCAGTTCTTC. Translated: CASSSQGDYYNEQFF.

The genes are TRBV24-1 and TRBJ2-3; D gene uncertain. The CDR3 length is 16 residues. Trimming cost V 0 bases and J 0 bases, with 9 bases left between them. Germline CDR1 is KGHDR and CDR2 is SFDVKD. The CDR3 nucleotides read TGTGCCACCAGTGATTTGACAGCCTCTAGCACAGATACGCAGTATTTT. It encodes CATSDLTASSTDTQYF.

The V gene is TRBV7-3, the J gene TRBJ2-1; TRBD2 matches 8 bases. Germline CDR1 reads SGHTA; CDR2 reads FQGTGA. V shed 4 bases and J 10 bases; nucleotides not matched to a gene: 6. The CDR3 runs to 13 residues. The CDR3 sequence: CASSYREGIEQFF. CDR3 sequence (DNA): TGTGCCAGCAGCTATCGGGAGGGGATAGAGCAGTTCTTC.

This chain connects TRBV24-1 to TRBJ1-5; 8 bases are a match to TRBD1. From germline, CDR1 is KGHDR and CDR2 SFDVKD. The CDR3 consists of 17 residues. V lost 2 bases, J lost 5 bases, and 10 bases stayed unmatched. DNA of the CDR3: TGTGCCACCAGTGATTCCGGGAGACAGGGGCGGGATCAGCCCCAGCATTTT. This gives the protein CATSDSGRQGRDQPQHF.

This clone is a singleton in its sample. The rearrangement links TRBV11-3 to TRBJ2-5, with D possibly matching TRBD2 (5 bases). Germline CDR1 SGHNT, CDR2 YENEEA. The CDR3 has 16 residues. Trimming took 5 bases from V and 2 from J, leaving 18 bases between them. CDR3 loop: CASSPRSSGTQETQYF. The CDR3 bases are TGTGCCAGCAGCCCTCGCTCCAGCGGAACACAAGAGACCCAGTACTTC.